These 14 T cell receptor beta chains originate from one sample sequenced in a study of cytotoxic CD8 clonotypes in ibrutinib-treated CLL. Data came from immunoSEQ multiplex PCR; TCRdb stores just in-frame clones and leaves some out. This table has some 130,000 clones, 75% to 90% appearing once. Specimen: PBMCs, collected after 24 months of ibrutinib treatment. Source of these receptors: a human donor with chronic lymphocytic leukemia.

The chain carries TRBV6-1 and TRBJ1-1; D is uncertain. CDR3 length: 15 amino acids. Per germline, CDR1 MNHNS and CDR2 SASEGT. V was pared by 0 bases and J by 4 bases, with 12 bases between. CDR3 coding DNA: TGTGCCAGCAGTGAAGCCCTGACACTAACCACTGAAGCTTTCTTT. It specifies CASSEALTLTTEAFF.

J is TRBJ2-7 and V is TRBV28; no clear D gene. V shed 2 bases and J shed 8 bases, with 7 bases lying between them. The CDR3 contains 11 residues. Per germline, CDR1 MDHEN and CDR2 SYDVKM. The CDR3 nucleotides are TGTGCCAGCAGTTTACGGCTTCAGCAGTACTTC. Translation: CASSLRLQQYF.

V usage is TRBV6-6 and J usage is TRBJ1-1, with TRBD1 matching 8 bases. Germline CDR1 and CDR2: MNHNY and SVGAGI (reference sequence). Trimming at V came to 7 bases and at J to 1 base, leaving 5 bases not matched to a gene. There are 14 residues in the CDR3. The CDR3 sequence: CASTRDRGNTEAFF. The CDR3 nucleotides read TGTGCCAGCACCCGCGACAGGGGGAACACTGAAGCTTTCTTT.

The genes are TRBV18 and TRBJ2-5; D unresolved. The germline V and J ends were trimmed by 3 bases and 0 bases, with 8 bases remaining between them. The CDR3 has 14 residues. The germline gives CDR1 KGHSH, CDR2 LQKENI. CDR3 loop: CASSPSGYQETQYF. The CDR3 DNA reads TGTGCCAGCTCACCTTCAGGCTACCAAGAGACCCAGTACTTC.

V is TRBV27 and J is TRBJ2-7; D is unresolved. The CDR3 length is 12 residues. V lost 4 bases and J lost 7, with 11 bases in between. CDR1 and CDR2 from the germline V gene are MNHEY and SMNVEV (reference sequence). CDR3 coding DNA: TGTGCCAGCAGTTCTACCGCTCGGGAGCAGTACTTC. Its protein product is CASSSTAREQYF.

This sequence joins TRBV19 and TRBJ2-3; D gene unclear. With 5 bases removed from V and 5 bases from J, the gap between germline ends came to 26 bases. The CDR3 spans 18 residues. Germline V lookup: CDR1 LNHDA, CDR2 SQIVND (reference sequence). CDR3 in amino acids: CASSPPWQALRVGDTQYF. The DNA of the CDR3 is TGTGCCAGTAGTCCCCCTTGGCAGGCCCTACGGGTCGGAGATACGCAGTATTTT.

The chain employs TRBV15 and TRBJ1-5; unclear D gene. The CDR3 covers 17 residues. V was cut by 3 bases and J by 1 base, with 16 bases left in between. Germline CDR1 is LNHNV and CDR2 is YYDKDF (reference sequence). The CDR3 is CATSRLRTLMSNQPQHF. The CDR3 DNA reads TGTGCCACCAGCAGGCTGAGGACCCTGATGAGCAATCAGCCCCAGCATTTT.

The rearrangement joins TRBV11-3 to TRBJ2-5; 7 nucleotides line up with TRBD2. The CDR3 contains 13 residues. V was pared by 5 bases and J by 5 bases, with 5 bases of the junction left unmatched. The germline CDR1 and CDR2 sequences are SGHNT and YENEEA. CDR3 nucleotide sequence: TGTGCCAGCAGCCGGGGGGTCGGGGAGACCCAGTACTTC. Its translation: CASSRGVGETQYF.

The rearrangement uses TRBV4-2 and TRBJ2-4, with D unresolved. The CDR3 extends over 19 amino acids. V was cut by 0 bases and J by 0 bases, with 18 bases left in between. Germline CDR1 reads LGHNA; CDR2 reads YNFKEQ. For the CDR3, the DNA is TGTGCCAGCAGCCAAGATGCGGTCACGGTATTCCTAGCCAAAAACATTCAGTACTTC. This sequence encodes CASSQDAVTVFLAKNIQYF.

The chain employs TRBV27 and TRBJ2-1; 7 bases are shared with TRBD2. Germline trimming cut 6 bases from V and 8 bases from J; bases unmatched to any gene: 13. This CDR3 is 15 amino acids long. Germline V gene sequence: CDR1 MNHEY, CDR2 SMNVEV (reference sequence). This CDR3 is CASSPGGTLRDEQFF. The CDR3, as DNA: TGTGCCAGCAGCCCCGGGGGGACCCTGAGGGATGAGCAGTTCTTC.

The rearrangement links TRBV7-3 to TRBJ2-1; TRBD2 agrees at 12 bases. Germline-derived CDR1 and CDR2 are SGHTA and FQGTGA. The length of the CDR3 is 17 residues. V trimming: 5 bases; J trimming: 8 bases; junction bases outside the gene matches: 13. The CDR3 DNA is TGTGCCAGCAGCCGTTCCGGCGGACTAGCGGGAATCTATGAGCAGTTCTTC. Translation gives CASSRSGGLAGIYEQFF.

The chain couples TRBV5-1 to TRBJ2-1; 8 positions match TRBD2. Germline values: CDR1 SGHRS, CDR2 YFSETQ. V shed 0 bases and J 4 bases; nucleotides not matched to a gene: 6. This CDR3 region has 16 residues. This chain's CDR3 is CASSLDASGLYNEQFF. The DNA for the CDR3 is TGCGCCAGCAGCTTGGATGCTAGCGGGCTTTACAATGAGCAGTTCTTC.

The chain links TRBV7-3 to TRBJ2-5, with D possibly being TRBD1 (6 bases). V dropped 0 bases and J dropped 2 bases, with 13 bases sitting between them. CDR3 length equals 16 residues. The germline CDR1 and CDR2 sequences are SGHTA and FQGTGA. CDR3 sequence reads: CASSLTFARGQETQYF. The CDR3 DNA is TGTGCCAGCAGCTTAACGTTCGCCAGGGGACAAGAGACCCAGTACTTC.

The chain uses TRBV27 and TRBJ2-1; perhaps TRBD2 as D (6 bases). This CDR3 spans 19 amino acids. Trimming pared 8 bases from V and 6 bases from J, leaving 32 bases between. The V gene's germline CDR1 is MNHEY and CDR2 SMNVEV (reference sequence). In nucleotides, the CDR3 is TGTGCCAGCTCACCGATTCGGGGGTTTGGGCTTGAGTCCACCAATGAGCAGTTCTTC. It codes for CASSPIRGFGLESTNEQFF.